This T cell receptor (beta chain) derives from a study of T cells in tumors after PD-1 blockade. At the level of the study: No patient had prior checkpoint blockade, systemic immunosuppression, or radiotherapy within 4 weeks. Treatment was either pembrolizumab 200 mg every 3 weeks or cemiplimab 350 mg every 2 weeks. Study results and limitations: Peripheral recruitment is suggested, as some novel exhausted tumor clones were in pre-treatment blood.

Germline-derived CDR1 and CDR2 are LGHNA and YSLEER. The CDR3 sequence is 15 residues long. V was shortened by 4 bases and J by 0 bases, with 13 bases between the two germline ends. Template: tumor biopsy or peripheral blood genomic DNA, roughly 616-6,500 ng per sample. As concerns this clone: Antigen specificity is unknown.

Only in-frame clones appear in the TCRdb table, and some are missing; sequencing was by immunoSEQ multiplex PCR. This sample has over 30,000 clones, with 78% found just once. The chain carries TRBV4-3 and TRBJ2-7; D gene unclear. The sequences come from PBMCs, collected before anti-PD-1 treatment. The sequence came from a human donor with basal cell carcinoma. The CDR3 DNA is TGCGCCAGCAGCCGTGAGGCCCTCAGCTCCTACGAGCAGTACTTC. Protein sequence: CASSREALSSYEQYF.